Listed below are T cell receptor beta chains from one sample, sequenced in a study of cytomegalovirus exposure and HLA in healthy donors. Produced via immunoSEQ multiplex PCR; TCRdb's table is partial and in-frame only. Here the sample spans 150,000 to 200,000 clones, around 84% being singletons. The source material was PBMCs. The source is a man younger than 35 in good health and CMV-seronegative. Both conserved end residues are part of each CDR3. The order of the fields is J gene, D gene, CDR3 length, V gene, clone size, CDR3 DNA, CDR3 protein. D genes are given only for firm matches. Expanded clones are given a class, and other clones once, few, many or no size at all.

j_gene: TRBJ2-7; d_gene: NA; len: 14; v_gene: TRBV2; abundance: once; CDR3nt: TGTGCCAGCAGTGGATATATGGGGGCTTACGAGCAGTACTTC; CDR3aa: CASSGYMGAYEQYF
j_gene: TRBJ2-7; d_gene: TRBD2; len: 18; v_gene: TRBV10-3; abundance: NA; CDR3nt: TGTGCCATCAGTGGGTCGGTGGGGGCGGGAGGGCTCTCCTACGAGCAGTACTTC; CDR3aa: CAISGSVGAGGLSYEQYF
j_gene: TRBJ1-5; d_gene: NA; len: 13; v_gene: TRBV7-2; abundance: NA; CDR3nt: TGTGCCAGCAGCCCCCGGAGCAATCAGCCCCAGCATTTT; CDR3aa: CASSPRSNQPQHF
j_gene: TRBJ1-1; d_gene: NA; len: 13; v_gene: TRBV5-1; abundance: NA; CDR3nt: TGCGCCAGCAGCTTGGACGGGTACACTGAAGCTTTCTTT; CDR3aa: CASSLDGYTEAFF
j_gene: TRBJ1-3; d_gene: NA; len: 15; v_gene: TRBV7-9; abundance: few; CDR3nt: TGTGCCAGCAGCTCGGACAGCCGCTCTGGAAACACCATATATTTT; CDR3aa: CASSSDSRSGNTIYF
j_gene: TRBJ2-5; d_gene: NA; len: 14; v_gene: TRBV7-9; abundance: once; CDR3nt: TGTGCCAGCAGCCTAGGGCAGGTCAAAGAGACCCAGTACTTC; CDR3aa: CASSLGQVKETQYF
j_gene: TRBJ1-2; d_gene: NA; len: 15; v_gene: TRBV5-6; abundance: NA; CDR3nt: TGTGCCAGCAGCTTGGTCCAGGGCTTGGGCTATGGCTACACCTTC; CDR3aa: CASSLVQGLGYGYTF
j_gene: TRBJ2-7; d_gene: TRBD1; len: 15; v_gene: TRBV5-6; abundance: NA; CDR3nt: TGTGCCAGCACCCAATCGACGGCAGGGGGAGACGGGCAGTACTTC; CDR3aa: CASTQSTAGGDGQYF
j_gene: TRBJ2-3; d_gene: NA; len: 14; v_gene: TRBV11-1; abundance: once; CDR3nt: TGTGCCAGCAGCTTTATGAGATCCACAGATACGCAGTATTTT; CDR3aa: CASSFMRSTDTQYF
j_gene: TRBJ1-1; d_gene: NA; len: 13; v_gene: TRBV5-1; abundance: NA; CDR3nt: TGCGCCAGCAGCCCTACAGGGTACACTGAAGCTTTCTTT; CDR3aa: CASSPTGYTEAFF
j_gene: TRBJ2-1; d_gene: TRBD2; len: 15; v_gene: TRBV27; abundance: NA; CDR3nt: TGTGCCAGCAGTGTACTAGCGGGAGAGGGCAATGAGCAGTTCTTC; CDR3aa: CASSVLAGEGNEQFF
j_gene: TRBJ1-5; d_gene: NA; len: 15; v_gene: TRBV28; abundance: NA; CDR3nt: TGTGCCAGCAGTTTGCAGACAGAATCGAATCAGCCCCAGCATTTT; CDR3aa: CASSLQTESNQPQHF
j_gene: TRBJ2-3; d_gene: NA; len: 12; v_gene: TRBV27; abundance: NA; CDR3nt: TGTGCCAGCAGCGCAACCAGAGATACGCAGTATTTT; CDR3aa: CASSATRDTQYF
j_gene: TRBJ2-7; d_gene: NA; len: 13; v_gene: TRBV28; abundance: NA; CDR3nt: TGTGCCAGCAGTTTACGACATCTCTACGAGCAGTACTTC; CDR3aa: CASSLRHLYEQYF
j_gene: TRBJ2-7; d_gene: TRBD1; len: 17; v_gene: TRBV29-1; abundance: once; CDR3nt: TGCAGCGTCTCGGGCCGACAGGGATCTACGAGACCCTACGAGCAGTACTTC; CDR3aa: CSVSGRQGSTRPYEQYF
j_gene: TRBJ1-3; d_gene: NA; len: 18; v_gene: TRBV28; abundance: NA; CDR3nt: TGTGCCAGCAGTGCATGGGGGTCCGGGGGGGCCGGTGGAAACACCATATATTTT; CDR3aa: CASSAWGSGGAGGNTIYF
j_gene: TRBJ2-7; d_gene: NA; len: 15; v_gene: TRBV9; abundance: NA; CDR3nt: TGTGCCAGCAGCGTAGAGTCGGGAAGAAGCTACGAGCAGTACTTC; CDR3aa: CASSVESGRSYEQYF
j_gene: TRBJ1-1; d_gene: TRBD1; len: 16; v_gene: TRBV30; abundance: NA; CDR3nt: TGTGCCTGGAGCCCCCCTTGGACAGGGTTGAACACTGAAGCTTTCTTT; CDR3aa: CAWSPPWTGLNTEAFF
j_gene: TRBJ1-1; d_gene: NA; len: 14; v_gene: TRBV5-1; abundance: NA; CDR3nt: TGCGCCAGCAGCCCGGGGGGGGTTAGGTCTGAAGCTTTCTTT; CDR3aa: CASSPGGVRSEAFF
j_gene: TRBJ2-1; d_gene: TRBD2; len: 18; v_gene: TRBV5-1; abundance: NA; CDR3nt: TGCGCCAGCAGCTGGCCCGGACTAGCGGGAGAATCGTACAATGAGCAGTTCTTC; CDR3aa: CASSWPGLAGESYNEQFF
j_gene: TRBJ2-6; d_gene: NA; len: 15; v_gene: TRBV6-6; abundance: few; CDR3nt: TGTGCCAGCAGTTTCGAGGCCACCGGGGCCAACGTCCTGACTTTC; CDR3aa: CASSFEATGANVLTF
j_gene: TRBJ2-5; d_gene: NA; len: 16; v_gene: TRBV4-1; abundance: once; CDR3nt: TGCGCCAGTCAGGGCGCGGGGGCAGGGGCGGAGGAGACCCAGTACTTC; CDR3aa: CASQGAGAGAEETQYF
j_gene: TRBJ2-7; d_gene: NA; len: 13; v_gene: TRBV4-1; abundance: NA; CDR3nt: TGCGCCAGCAGCCAAGACAGCTCCTACGAGCAGTACTTC; CDR3aa: CASSQDSSYEQYF
j_gene: TRBJ1-1; d_gene: NA; len: 13; v_gene: TRBV6-1; abundance: few; CDR3nt: TGTGCCAGCACCGAAGGGAGGAGCACTGAAGCTTTCTTT; CDR3aa: CASTEGRSTEAFF
j_gene: TRBJ1-1; d_gene: NA; len: 15; v_gene: TRBV15; abundance: NA; CDR3nt: TGTGCCACCAGCAGAACTACCACAGGGAACACTGAAGCTTTCTTT; CDR3aa: CATSRTTTGNTEAFF
j_gene: TRBJ2-2; d_gene: TRBD2; len: 17; v_gene: TRBV29-1; abundance: few; CDR3nt: TGCAGCGTTGAAGGGGGGCGGGGGGCCAACATCGCCGGGGAGCTGTTTTTT; CDR3aa: CSVEGGRGANIAGELFF
j_gene: TRBJ2-1; d_gene: NA; len: 13; v_gene: TRBV7-2; abundance: NA; CDR3nt: TGTGCCAGCAGCTTGGGGAGGGGGTCAGAGCAGTTCTTC; CDR3aa: CASSLGRGSEQFF
j_gene: TRBJ1-5; d_gene: NA; len: 10; v_gene: TRBV28; abundance: NA; CDR3nt: TGTGCCAGCAACAGTCAGCCCCAGCATTTT; CDR3aa: CASNSQPQHF
j_gene: TRBJ1-4; d_gene: TRBD1; len: 17; v_gene: TRBV10-1; abundance: NA; CDR3nt: TGCGCCAGCAGAACGGACAGGGAACGCGGGATAGAGGAAAAACTGTTTTTT; CDR3aa: CASRTDRERGIEEKLFF
j_gene: TRBJ1-6; d_gene: TRBD1; len: 17; v_gene: TRBV13; abundance: NA; CDR3nt: TGTGCCAGCAGCTGGGTGGAGGGGGCGCCCGATAATTCACCCCTCCACTTT; CDR3aa: CASSWVEGAPDNSPLHF
j_gene: TRBJ2-2; d_gene: TRBD1; len: 17; v_gene: TRBV28; abundance: NA; CDR3nt: TGTGCCAGCAGCCGTACCGGGACAGGGTCGGCCACCGGGGAGCTGTTTTTT; CDR3aa: CASSRTGTGSATGELFF
j_gene: TRBJ1-1; d_gene: NA; len: 11; v_gene: TRBV20-1; abundance: NA; CDR3nt: TGCAGTGCTAGACGGGGGGCCGGCGCTTTCTTT; CDR3aa: CSARRGAGAFF
j_gene: TRBJ1-2; d_gene: NA; len: 15; v_gene: TRBV18; abundance: NA; CDR3nt: TGTGCCAGCTCACCACCTTCTCAGGGGCTCTATGGCTACACCTTC; CDR3aa: CASSPPSQGLYGYTF
j_gene: TRBJ2-7; d_gene: NA; len: 14; v_gene: TRBV18; abundance: NA; CDR3nt: TGTGCCAGCTCCCGCACCGCCGGTCGGGACGAGCAGTACTTC; CDR3aa: CASSRTAGRDEQYF
j_gene: TRBJ2-4; d_gene: NA; len: 14; v_gene: TRBV10-3; abundance: once; CDR3nt: TGTGCCATCAGTGACTCCCGGGACATCTCAACTCAGTACTTC; CDR3aa: CAISDSRDISTQYF
j_gene: TRBJ1-6; d_gene: NA; len: 16; v_gene: TRBV18; abundance: NA; CDR3nt: TGTGCCAGCTCACCAAGCCGGAGCTCCTATAATTCACCCCTCCACTTT; CDR3aa: CASSPSRSSYNSPLHF
j_gene: TRBJ1-6; d_gene: NA; len: 16; v_gene: TRBV21-1; abundance: NA; CDR3nt: TGTGCCAGCAGCTCCCCAGTCGGGGGAAATAATTCACCCCTCCACTTT; CDR3aa: CASSSPVGGNNSPLHF